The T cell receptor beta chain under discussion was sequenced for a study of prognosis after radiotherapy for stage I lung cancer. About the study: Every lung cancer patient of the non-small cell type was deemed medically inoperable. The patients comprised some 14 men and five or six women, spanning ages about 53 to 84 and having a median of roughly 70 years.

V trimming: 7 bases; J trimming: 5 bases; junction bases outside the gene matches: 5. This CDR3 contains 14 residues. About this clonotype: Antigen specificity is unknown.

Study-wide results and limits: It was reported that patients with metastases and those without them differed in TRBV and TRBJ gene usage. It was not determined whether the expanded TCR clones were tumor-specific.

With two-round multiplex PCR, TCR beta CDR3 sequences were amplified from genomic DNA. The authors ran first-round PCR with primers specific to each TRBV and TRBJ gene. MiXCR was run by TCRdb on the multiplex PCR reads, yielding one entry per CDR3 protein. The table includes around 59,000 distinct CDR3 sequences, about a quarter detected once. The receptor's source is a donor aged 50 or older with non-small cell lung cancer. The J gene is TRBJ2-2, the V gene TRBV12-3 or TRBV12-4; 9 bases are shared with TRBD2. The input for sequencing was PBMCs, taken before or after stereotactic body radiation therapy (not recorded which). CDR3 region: CASTITSGTGELFF. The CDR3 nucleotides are TGTGCCAGCACCATTACTAGCGGGACCGGGGAGCTGTTTTTT.